The clone carrying this TCR beta chain occurred a few times. This sample was included in a study of T cells after yellow fever vaccination. TCRdb reprocessed the 5' RACE reads via MiXCR and lists one record per CDR3 protein. The table includes fewer than 350,000 distinct CDR3 sequences, roughly 8.7% detected once. Sequencing was performed on PBMCs, taken on the day of the first yellow fever vaccination. This receptor was obtained from a man younger than 30 who received the YFV17D yellow fever vaccine.

This CDR3 reads CASSSSGVLSSPLHF. The DNA of the CDR3 is TGTGCCAGCAGTTCCAGCGGGGTACTTAGTTCACCCCTCCACTTT. The chain is built from TRBV12-3 or TRBV12-4 and TRBJ1-6; D unclear. Trimming removed 4 bases at V and 9 bases at J, with 16 bases between. The CDR3 consists of 15 residues.